The 28 T cell receptor beta chains presented below share a single source sample, sequenced in a study of T cells in localized non-small cell lung cancer. TCRdb keeps only in-frame clones here, not all; method: immunoSEQ multiplex PCR. The profile shows 72,000 or so clones, 84% of them singletons. Sequenced here: peripheral blood, sampled before any cancer treatment. These receptors all come from a female donor aged 60 or older with stage I lung adenocarcinoma.

This rearrangement joins TRBV7-9 to TRBJ2-7; 8 bases map to TRBD2. Germline CDR1 SEHNR, CDR2 FQNEAQ (reference sequence). There are 15 residues in the CDR3. Trimming took 0 bases from V and 4 from J; bases not matched to a gene: 5. The CDR3 reads CASSLAGSGSYEQYF. CDR3 coding DNA: TGTGCCAGCAGCTTAGCCGGGAGCGGGAGTTACGAGCAGTACTTC.

This clone was found a few times. The chain is built from TRBV9 and TRBJ2-1; D unresolved. The CDR3 is 15 amino acids. Germline V CDR1 and CDR2: SGDLS, YYNGEE. Between the trimmed V and J ends, which lost 1 base and 0 bases, there was a span of 8 bases. The CDR3 DNA sequence: TGTGCCAGCAGCGTAAGTTCCTTCTCCTACAATGAGCAGTTCTTC. Translated, it gives CASSVSSFSYNEQFF.

V usage is TRBV5-6 and J usage is TRBJ1-1; a possible D gene is TRBD1 (6 bases). CDR3 size: 16 residues. Trimming cost V 5 bases and J 5 bases, with 22 bases left between them. The germline V gene encodes CDR1 SGHDT and CDR2 YYEEEE. This chain's CDR3 is CASRRDTGRMETEAFF. As DNA, the CDR3 is TGTGCCAGCAGGCGGGACACTGGAAGGATGGAGACTGAAGCTTTCTTT.

This chain uses TRBV6-6 with TRBJ2-7; D ambiguous. The CDR3 consists of 13 residues. The germline gives CDR1 MNHNY, CDR2 SVGAGI (reference sequence). Trimming stripped 2 bases from V and 7 bases from J, with 12 bases between. The CDR3 DNA follows: TGTGCCAGCAGTTACAACGGCCCTAGAGAGCAGTACTTC. It is translated as CASSYNGPREQYF.

The chain joins TRBV7-8 to TRBJ2-2; D is unclear. Per germline, CDR1 SGHVS and CDR2 FQNEAQ. V lost 1 base, J lost 7 bases, and 10 bases lay in between. The CDR3 contains 14 residues. The CDR3 region is CASSLEFGFGELFF. The CDR3 DNA is TGTGCCAGCAGCTTAGAGTTTGGATTCGGGGAGCTGTTTTTT.

The DNA of the CDR3 is TGCGCCAGCAGCCCAGGAATGCTCAGGGAATCTCACAATGAGCAGTTCTTC. Its translation is CASSPGMLRESHNEQFF. This chain joins TRBV4-1 and TRBJ2-1, with D tentatively TRBD1 (5 bases). The CDR3 contains 17 residues. V was cut by 4 bases and J by 5 bases, with 21 bases left in between. Germline V CDR1 and CDR2: MGHRA, YSYEKL.

The J gene is TRBJ1-2, the V gene TRBV15; D might be TRBD1 (5 bases). The germline CDR1 and CDR2 sequences are LNHNV and YYDKDF (reference sequence). V gave up 0 bases and J gave up 9 bases, with 11 bases separating them. This CDR3 is built from 13 residues. CDR3 nucleotide sequence: TGTGCCACCAGCAGAGATGGGGCGCGGAGCTACACCTTC. Its translation: CATSRDGARSYTF.

The chain is built from TRBV15 and TRBJ2-7, with D perhaps being TRBD1 or TRBD2 (6 bases each). Trimming shortened V by 0 bases and J by 3 bases, and 9 bases separated the two germline ends. This CDR3 spans 14 amino acids. The germline CDR1 and CDR2 sequences are LNHNV and YYDKDF (reference sequence). The DNA of the CDR3 is TGTGCCACCAGCAGAGAAGGGGGAGGCTACGAGCAGTACTTC. Its translation: CATSREGGGYEQYF. The variable domain in full, completed from reference TRBV15 and TRBJ2-7, reads DAMVIQNPRYQVTQFGKPVTLSCSQTLNHNVMYWYQQKSSQAPKLLFHYYDKDFNNEADTPDNFQSRRPNTSFCFLDIRSPGLGDTAMYLCATSREGGGYEQYFGPGTRLTVT.

The chain is built from TRBV27 and TRBJ1-2; 9 nucleotides match TRBD1. V gave up 5 bases and J gave up 6 bases; unmatched junction bases: 7. This CDR3 spans 14 amino acids. Germline V gene data show CDR1 as MNHEY and CDR2 as SMNVEV (reference sequence). CDR3 residues: CASSPGQGGNGYTF. For the CDR3, the DNA is TGTGCCAGCAGTCCGGGACAGGGAGGGAATGGCTACACCTTC.

The chain has TRBV9 and TRBJ2-1; the match to TRBD2 covers 16 bases. CDR3 length: 18 amino acids. V trimming: 4 bases; J trimming: 5 bases; junction bases outside the gene matches: 9. Germline V lookup: CDR1 SGDLS, CDR2 YYNGEE. CDR3 in DNA: TGTGCCAGCAGCCTTGAGATGGGACTAGCGGGGGGGAACAATGAGCAGTTCTTC. Residues: CASSLEMGLAGGNNEQFF.

The rearrangement links TRBV7-3 to TRBJ1-1, with TRBD1 identical over 7 bases. Germline V gene sequence: CDR1 SGHTA, CDR2 FQGTGA. After removal of 0 bases from V and 4 bases from J, the junction contained 2 bases not matched to a gene. The CDR3 runs to 14 residues. CDR3 sequence reads: CASSLTRDSTEAFF. The DNA of the CDR3 is TGTGCCAGCAGCTTAACACGGGACAGCACTGAAGCTTTCTTT. Filled out from reference TRBV7-3 and TRBJ1-1, the complete variable domain reads GAGVSQTPSNKVTEKGKYVELRCDPISGHTALYWYRQSLGQGPEFLIYFQGTGAADDSGLPNDRFFAVRPEGSVSTLKIQRTERGDSAVYLCASSLTRDSTEAFFGQGTRLTVV.

Regarding this clone: A read error may produce the germline difference seen at one junction end. The chain combines TRBV11-2 with TRBJ1-2; the D gene is possibly TRBD1 (5 bases). The length of the CDR3 is 14 residues. Germline V CDR1 and CDR2: SGHAT, FQNNGV. The CDR3 nucleotides are TGTGCCAGCAGCTTAGAGGGGTGGGGCTATGGCTACACTTTC. It translates to CASSLEGWGYGYTF.

V and J are TRBV9 and TRBJ2-2, with 10 bases identical to TRBD2. Per germline, CDR1 SGDLS and CDR2 YYNGEE. With 0 bases clipped from V and 0 bases from J, the junction kept 2 bases outside the gene matches. The CDR3 length is 17 residues. CDR3 sequence reads: CASSVGLAGSNTGELFF. In DNA, the CDR3 is TGTGCCAGCAGCGTAGGACTAGCGGGTTCGAACACCGGGGAGCTGTTTTTT.

The genes are TRBV5-1 and TRBJ1-1; a possible D gene is TRBD1 (5 bases). Trimming stripped 1 base from V and 2 bases from J, with 12 bases between. The germline gives CDR1 SGHRS, CDR2 YFSETQ. The CDR3 is 15 amino acids. The CDR3 reads CASSLFGRGNTEAFF. The CDR3, as DNA: TGCGCCAGCAGCTTGTTCGGAAGGGGAAACACTGAAGCTTTCTTT.

This chain connects TRBV5-6 to TRBJ1-3; a weak D match, TRBD1 (6 bases). V was pared by 4 bases and J by 4 bases, with 15 bases between. CDR3 length: 15 amino acids. From germline, CDR1 is SGHDT and CDR2 YYEEEE. The CDR3 is CASSTQGTGGNTIYF. The CDR3 DNA is TGTGCCAGCAGCACGCAGGGGACGGGGGGAAACACCATATATTTT.

This clone showed up just a few times. The rearrangement uses TRBV14 and TRBJ2-3; D gene uncertain. CDR1 and CDR2 from the germline V gene are SGHDN and FVKESK. The CDR3 loop spans 12 amino acids. V lost 1 base and J 5 bases, leaving 4 bases between the germline ends. CDR3 sequence (DNA): TGTGCCAGCAGCCAAGTGGAAGATACGCAGTATTTT. This gives the protein CASSQVEDTQYF.

Written as DNA, the CDR3 is TGTGCCAGCAGTGAACCGACAGGGGCGGGTAACGAAAAACTGTTTTTT. This sequence encodes CASSEPTGAGNEKLFF. V gene TRBV25-1 combines with J gene TRBJ1-4; TRBD1 matches at 8 bases. This CDR3 is built from 16 residues. CDR1 and CDR2 from the germline V gene are MGHDK and SYGVNS. V gave up 2 bases and J gave up 8 bases; unmatched junction bases: 10.

In this sample, this clone turned up once. This chain links TRBV7-9 with TRBJ2-1; tentative D call: TRBD2 (5 bases). CDR3 length: 15 residues. Germline assignment: CDR1 SEHNR and CDR2 FQNEAQ (reference sequence). Trimming pared 4 bases from V and 0 bases from J, leaving 10 bases between. The CDR3 coding sequence is TGTGCCAGCAGCTCCCGGCTAGCCTCCTACAATGAGCAGTTCTTC. Residues: CASSSRLASYNEQFF.

This clone came up a few times. This chain links TRBV2 with TRBJ1-6; 9 positions agree with TRBD1. Germline V lookup: CDR1 SNHLY, CDR2 FYNNEI. V was pared by 6 bases and J by 9 bases, with 3 bases of the junction left unmatched. The CDR3 runs to 13 residues. In nucleotides, the CDR3 is TGTGCCAGCAGACCGGGACAGGGTTCACCCCTCCACTTT. It translates to CASRPGQGSPLHF.

This chain uses TRBV11-3 with TRBJ2-6; TRBD1 aligns across 11 bases. The CDR3 length is 17 residues. V lost 5 bases, J lost 0 bases, and 3 bases stayed unmatched. Per the germline V gene, CDR1 is SGHNT and CDR2 is YENEEA. The CDR3 nucleotides are TGTGCCAGCAGCCGGACAGGGGGCGGCTCTGGGGCCAACGTCCTGACTTTC. This encodes CASSRTGGGSGANVLTF.

This chain links TRBV6-5 with TRBJ2-1; D is perhaps TRBD2 (7 bases). Germline V gene data show CDR1 as MNHEY and CDR2 as SVGAGI. V gave up 5 bases and J gave up 7 bases, with 15 bases separating them. The CDR3 is made up of 14 amino acids. CDR3 coding DNA: TGTGCCAGCAGTACTCGAGGGGGGGGAAATGAGCAGTTCTTC. Protein product: CASSTRGGGNEQFF.

The CDR3, as DNA: TGTGCCAGCAGCGGCACAGGGAGAGATACGCAGTATTTT. Its protein product is CASSGTGRDTQYF. This chain uses TRBV7-2 with TRBJ2-3; maybe TRBD1 (6 bases). CDR1 is SGHTA and CDR2 is FQGNSA in the germline V gene. This CDR3 spans 13 amino acids. The V gene lost 5 bases and the J gene lost 5 bases, with 11 bases spanning the gap.

In its sample, this clone was seen a few times. The chain is built from TRBV29-1 and TRBJ1-1; D gene uncertain. The germline gives CDR1 SQVTM, CDR2 ANQGSEA. This CDR3 spans 12 amino acids. V was cut by 3 bases and J by 1 base, with 6 bases left in between. The CDR3 sequence is CSVDMGNTEAFF. DNA for the CDR3: TGCAGCGTTGATATGGGGAACACTGAAGCTTTCTTT.

The rearrangement uses TRBV5-1 and TRBJ2-1; TRBD2 matches at 9 bases. This CDR3 contains 15 residues. The J segment lost 8 bases and the V segment lost 2 bases, leaving 8 bases of the junction unmatched. Germline assignment: CDR1 SGHRS and CDR2 YFSETQ. The CDR3 protein is CASSFIAGVNDEQFF. The CDR3, as DNA: TGCGCCAGCAGCTTCATAGCGGGAGTGAACGATGAGCAGTTCTTC. The variable domain in full, completed from reference TRBV5-1 and TRBJ2-1, reads KAGVTQTPRYLIKTRGQQVTLSCSPISGHRSVSWYQQTPGQGLQFLFEYFSETQRNKGNFPGRFSGRQFSNSRSEMNVSTLELGDSALYLCASSFIAGVNDEQFFGPGTRLTVL.

DNA of the CDR3: TGTGCCAGCAGCCAAGGTTATGGCAGATACACCGGGGAGCTGTTTTTT. This sequence encodes CASSQGYGRYTGELFF. The chain carries TRBV14 and TRBJ2-2; D gene uncertain. Trimming left V 1 base short and J 3 bases short, with 12 bases between. This CDR3 spans 16 amino acids. CDR1 is SGHDN and CDR2 is FVKESK in the germline V gene.

This chain joins TRBV5-1 and TRBJ2-3; weak D call: TRBD1 (6 bases). V was shortened by 0 bases and J by 0 bases, with 8 bases between the two germline ends. Germline V gene lookup returns CDR1 SGHRS and CDR2 YFSETQ. The CDR3 extends over 15 amino acids. In DNA form, the CDR3 reads TGCGCCAGCAGCTTGGAAGGGGGTAGCACAGATACGCAGTATTTT. Its translation is CASSLEGGSTDTQYF.

This clone appeared once. This sequence joins TRBV27 and TRBJ2-7; D uncertain. This CDR3 comprises 13 residues. Germline V gene sequence: CDR1 MNHEY, CDR2 SMNVEV (reference sequence). With 3 bases removed from V and 2 bases from J, the gap between germline ends came to 8 bases. This chain's CDR3 is CASSLVGTYEQYF. Here the CDR3 DNA reads TGTGCCAGCAGTTTGGTTGGGACCTACGAGCAGTACTTC.

The V gene is TRBV6-1, the J gene TRBJ2-7, with 10 bases matching TRBD1. CDR1 is MNHNS, CDR2 SASEGT, per germline. The CDR3 contains 14 residues. After removal of 1 base from V and 5 bases from J, the junction contained 2 bases not matched to a gene. CDR3 amino acids: CASSEVGTGDEQYF. CDR3 DNA: TGTGCCAGCAGTGAAGTAGGGACAGGGGACGAGCAGTACTTC.